This T cell receptor (beta chain) was obtained from a study of T cells in Graves' hyperthyroidism and ophthalmopathy. Study-wide context: Staff took peripheral blood when the initial diagnosis was made, before any treatment began.

This CDR3 has 13 amino acids. V lost 5 bases and J 2 bases, leaving 7 bases between the germline ends. Germline assignment: CDR1 SNHLY and CDR2 FYNNEI. Across 18 months, stable Graves' hyperthyroidism was marked by no progression to ophthalmopathy. RNA transcripts gave rise to amplified TCR beta CDR3 regions. Using the HTBI primer set, a first-round RT-PCR was run on the TCR CDR3. TCRdb re-analysed the multiplex PCR reads in MiXCR, keeping a single row per CDR3 protein. The sample lists hundreds of thousands of distinct CDR3 sequences; 14% were seen once. Broader study findings: A model of 13 V-J pairs discriminated ophthalmopathy from stable hyperthyroidism.

The table lists this clonotype with many counts. Its antigen is not identified. The sequenced material came from blood. This clonotype was sampled from a woman aged 18-35 years with Graves' hyperthyroidism. This chain links TRBV2 with TRBJ1-5; TRBD1 might be the D (5 bases). The CDR3 reads CASSKQGNQPQHF. The CDR3 DNA follows: TGTGCCAGCAGTAAACAGGGCAATCAGCCCCAGCATTTT.